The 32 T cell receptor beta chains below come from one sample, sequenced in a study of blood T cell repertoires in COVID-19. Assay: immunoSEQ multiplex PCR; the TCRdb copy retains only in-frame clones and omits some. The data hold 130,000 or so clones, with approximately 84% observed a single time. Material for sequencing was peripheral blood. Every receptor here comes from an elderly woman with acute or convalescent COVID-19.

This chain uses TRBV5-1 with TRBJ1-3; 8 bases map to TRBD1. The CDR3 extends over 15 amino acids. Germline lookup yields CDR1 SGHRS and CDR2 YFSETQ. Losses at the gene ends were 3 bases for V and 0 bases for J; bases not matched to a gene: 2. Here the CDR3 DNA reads TGCGCCAGCAGCTCGACAGGGGTCTCTGGAAACACCATATATTTT. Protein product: CASSSTGVSGNTIYF. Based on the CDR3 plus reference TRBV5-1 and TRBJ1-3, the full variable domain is KAGVTQTPRYLIKTRGQQVTLSCSPISGHRSVSWYQQTPGQGLQFLFEYFSETQRNKGNFPGRFSGRQFSNSRSEMNVSTLELGDSALYLCASSSTGVSGNTIYFGEGSWLTVV.

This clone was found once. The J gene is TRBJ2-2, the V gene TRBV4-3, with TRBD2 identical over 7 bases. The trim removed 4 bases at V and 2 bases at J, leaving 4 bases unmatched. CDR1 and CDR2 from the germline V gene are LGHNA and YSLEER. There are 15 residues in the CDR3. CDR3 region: CASSREGANTGELFF. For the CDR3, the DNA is TGCGCCAGCAGCCGGGAGGGAGCCAACACCGGGGAGCTGTTTTTT.

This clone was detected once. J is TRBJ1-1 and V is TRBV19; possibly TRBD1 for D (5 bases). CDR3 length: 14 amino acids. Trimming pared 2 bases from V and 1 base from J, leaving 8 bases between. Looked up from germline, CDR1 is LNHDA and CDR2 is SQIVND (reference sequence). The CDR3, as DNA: TGTGCCAGTAGTATAACAGGCAAGAACACTGAAGCTTTCTTT. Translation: CASSITGKNTEAFF.

The CDR3 reads CASSLGTGQETQYF. Written as DNA, the CDR3 is TGTGCCAGCAGCTTAGGGACAGGGCAAGAGACCCAGTACTTC. The chain uses TRBV13 and TRBJ2-5, with 7 nucleotides matching TRBD1. V dropped 0 bases and J dropped 2; count of bases not matched to a gene: 0. The germline CDR1 and CDR2 sequences are PRHDT and FYEKMQ (reference sequence). The CDR3 loop spans 14 amino acids.

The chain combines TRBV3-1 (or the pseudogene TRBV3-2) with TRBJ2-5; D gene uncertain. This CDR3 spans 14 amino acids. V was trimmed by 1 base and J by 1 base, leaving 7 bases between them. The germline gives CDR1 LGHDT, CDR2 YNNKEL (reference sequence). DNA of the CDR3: TGTGCCAGCAGCCAAGTCCGTGTCCAAGAGACCCAGTACTTC. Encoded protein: CASSQVRVQETQYF.

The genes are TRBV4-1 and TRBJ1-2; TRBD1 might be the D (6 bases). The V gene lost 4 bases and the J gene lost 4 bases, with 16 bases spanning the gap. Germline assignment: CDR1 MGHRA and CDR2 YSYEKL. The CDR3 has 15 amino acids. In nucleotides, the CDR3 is TGCGCCAGCAGCCGAGACTACCTAGGGGGCTATGGCTACACCTTC. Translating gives CASSRDYLGGYGYTF.

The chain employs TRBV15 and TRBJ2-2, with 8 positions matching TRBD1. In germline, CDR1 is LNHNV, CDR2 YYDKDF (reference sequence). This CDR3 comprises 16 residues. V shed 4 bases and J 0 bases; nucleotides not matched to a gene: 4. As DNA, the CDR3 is TGTGCCACCAGCACGCGGACAGGGACGAACACCGGGGAGCTGTTTTTT. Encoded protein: CATSTRTGTNTGELFF.

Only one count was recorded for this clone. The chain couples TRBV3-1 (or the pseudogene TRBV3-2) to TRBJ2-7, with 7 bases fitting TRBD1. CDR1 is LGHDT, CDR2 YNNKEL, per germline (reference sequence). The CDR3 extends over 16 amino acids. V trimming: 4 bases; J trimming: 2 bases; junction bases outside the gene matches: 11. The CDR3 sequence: CASSPHRGPPPYEQYF. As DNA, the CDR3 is TGTGCCAGCAGCCCCCACAGGGGACCCCCTCCCTACGAGCAGTACTTC.

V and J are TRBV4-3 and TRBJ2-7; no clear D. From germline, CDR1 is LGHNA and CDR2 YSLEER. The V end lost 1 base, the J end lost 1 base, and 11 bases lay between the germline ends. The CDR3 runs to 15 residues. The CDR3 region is CASSQAPTYSYEQYF. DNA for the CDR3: TGCGCCAGCAGCCAAGCCCCGACATATTCCTACGAGCAGTACTTC.

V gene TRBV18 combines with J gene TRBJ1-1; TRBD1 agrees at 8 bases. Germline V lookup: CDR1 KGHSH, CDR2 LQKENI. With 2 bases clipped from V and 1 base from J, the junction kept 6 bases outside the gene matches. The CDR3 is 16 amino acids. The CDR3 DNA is TGTGCCAGCTCACCAAGTCAGGGGGCCGGGAACACTGAAGCTTTCTTT. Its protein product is CASSPSQGAGNTEAFF.

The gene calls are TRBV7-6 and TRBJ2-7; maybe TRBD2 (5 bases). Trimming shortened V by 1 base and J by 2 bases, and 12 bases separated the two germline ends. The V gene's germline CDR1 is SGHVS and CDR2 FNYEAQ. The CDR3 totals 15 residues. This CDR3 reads CASSLEPGKTYEQYF. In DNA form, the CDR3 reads TGTGCCAGCAGCTTAGAACCGGGAAAAACCTACGAGCAGTACTTC.

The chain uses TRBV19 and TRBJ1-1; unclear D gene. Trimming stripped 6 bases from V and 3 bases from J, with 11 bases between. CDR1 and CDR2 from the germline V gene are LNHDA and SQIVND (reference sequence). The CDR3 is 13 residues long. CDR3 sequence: CASRYGGYTEAFF. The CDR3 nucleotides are TGTGCCAGTAGATATGGAGGGTACACTGAAGCTTTCTTT.

Here the CDR3 reads CASRAGTGGAETQYF. CDR3 nucleotide sequence: TGTGCCAGCAGAGCCGGGACAGGGGGCGCAGAGACCCAGTACTTC. This rearrangement joins TRBV6-5 to TRBJ2-5; TRBD1 matches 12 bases. The CDR3 is 15 residues long. CDR1 and CDR2 (germline): MNHEY, SVGAGI. The junction had 6 bases not matched to a gene; V was cut back by 6 bases and J by 4 bases.

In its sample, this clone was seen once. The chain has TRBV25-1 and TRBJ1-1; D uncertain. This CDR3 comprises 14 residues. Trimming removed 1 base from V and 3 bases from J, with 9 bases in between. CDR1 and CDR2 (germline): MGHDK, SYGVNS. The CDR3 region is CASSESLGDTEAFF. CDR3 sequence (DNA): TGTGCCAGCAGTGAATCATTAGGAGACACTGAAGCTTTCTTT.

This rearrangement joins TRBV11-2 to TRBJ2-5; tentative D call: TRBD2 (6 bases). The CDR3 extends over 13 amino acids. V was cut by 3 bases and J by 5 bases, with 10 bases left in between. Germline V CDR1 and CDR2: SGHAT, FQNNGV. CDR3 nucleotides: TGTGCCAGCAGCTTTGGCGGGGTTGAGACCCAGTACTTC. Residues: CASSFGGVETQYF. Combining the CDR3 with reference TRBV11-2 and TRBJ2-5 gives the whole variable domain EAGVAQSPRYKIIEKRQSVAFWCNPISGHATLYWYQQILGQGPKLLIQFQNNGVVDDSQLPKDRFSAERLKGVDSTLKIQPAKLEDSAVYLCASSFGGVETQYFGPGTRLLVL.

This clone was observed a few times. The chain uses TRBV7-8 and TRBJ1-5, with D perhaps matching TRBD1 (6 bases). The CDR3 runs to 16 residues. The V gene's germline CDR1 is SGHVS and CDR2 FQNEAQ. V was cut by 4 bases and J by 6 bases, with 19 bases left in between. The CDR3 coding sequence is TGTGCCAGCAGCTCACATATCGGGGGGGCGAGTCAGCCCCAGCATTTT. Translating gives CASSSHIGGASQPQHF.

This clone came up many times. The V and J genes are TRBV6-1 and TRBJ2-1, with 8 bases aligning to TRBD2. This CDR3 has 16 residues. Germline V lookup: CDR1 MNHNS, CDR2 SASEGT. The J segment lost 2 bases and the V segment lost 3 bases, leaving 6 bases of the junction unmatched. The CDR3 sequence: CASSDYLAGTYNEQFF. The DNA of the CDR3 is TGTGCCAGCAGTGACTACCTAGCGGGTACCTACAATGAGCAGTTCTTC.

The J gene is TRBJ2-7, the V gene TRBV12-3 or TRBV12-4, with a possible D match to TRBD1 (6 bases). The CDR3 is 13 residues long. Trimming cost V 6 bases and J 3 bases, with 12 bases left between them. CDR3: CASRFGQHYEQYF. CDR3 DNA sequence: TGTGCCAGCAGATTTGGACAGCACTACGAGCAGTACTTC.

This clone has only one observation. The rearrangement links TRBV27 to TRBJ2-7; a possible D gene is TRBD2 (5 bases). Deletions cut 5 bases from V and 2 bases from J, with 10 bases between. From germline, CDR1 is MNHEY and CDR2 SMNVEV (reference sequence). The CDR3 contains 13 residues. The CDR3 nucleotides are TGTGCCAGCAGTCCGTACGGGACCTACGAGCAGTACTTC. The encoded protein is CASSPYGTYEQYF.

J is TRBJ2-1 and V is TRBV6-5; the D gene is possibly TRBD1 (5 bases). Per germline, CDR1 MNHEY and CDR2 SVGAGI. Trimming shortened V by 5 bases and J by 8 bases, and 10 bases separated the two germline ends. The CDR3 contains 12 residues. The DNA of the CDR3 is TGTGCCAGCAGTACACAGGTAGATGAGCAGTTCTTC. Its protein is CASSTQVDEQFF.

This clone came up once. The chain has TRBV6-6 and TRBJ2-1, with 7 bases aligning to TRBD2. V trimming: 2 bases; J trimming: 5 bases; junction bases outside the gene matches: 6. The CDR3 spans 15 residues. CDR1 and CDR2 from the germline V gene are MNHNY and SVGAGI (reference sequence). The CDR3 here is CASSYAASGNNEQFF. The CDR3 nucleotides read TGTGCCAGCAGTTACGCGGCTAGCGGAAACAATGAGCAGTTCTTC.

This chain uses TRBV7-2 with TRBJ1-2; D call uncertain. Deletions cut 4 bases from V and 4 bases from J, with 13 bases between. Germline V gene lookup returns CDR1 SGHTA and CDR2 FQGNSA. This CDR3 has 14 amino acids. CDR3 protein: CASSSQVRFYGYTF. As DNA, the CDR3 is TGTGCCAGCAGCTCCCAAGTCCGGTTCTATGGCTACACCTTC.

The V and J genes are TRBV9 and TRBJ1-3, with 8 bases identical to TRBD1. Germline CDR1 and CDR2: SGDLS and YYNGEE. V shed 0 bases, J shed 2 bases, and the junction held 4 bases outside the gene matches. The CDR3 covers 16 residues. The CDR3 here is CASSVDVTGAGNTIYF. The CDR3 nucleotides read TGTGCCAGCAGCGTAGACGTGACAGGGGCTGGAAACACCATATATTTT.

In DNA form, the CDR3 reads TGTGCCAGCTCATCCGGACTAGCGGGGGGGCAAGAGACCCAGTACTTC. This encodes CASSSGLAGGQETQYF. V gene TRBV18 combines with J gene TRBJ2-5; 15 nucleotides align to TRBD2. Germline V CDR1 and CDR2: KGHSH, LQKENI. The CDR3 spans 16 residues. The V and J ends lost 5 bases and 2 bases, in that order; junction bases with no gene match: 3.

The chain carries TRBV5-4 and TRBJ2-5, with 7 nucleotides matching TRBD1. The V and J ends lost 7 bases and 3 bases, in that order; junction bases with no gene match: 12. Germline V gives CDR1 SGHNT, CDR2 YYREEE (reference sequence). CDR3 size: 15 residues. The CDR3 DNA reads TGTGCCAGCGAAGACCGGGACAGAAATAAAGAGACCCAGTACTTC. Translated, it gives CASEDRDRNKETQYF.

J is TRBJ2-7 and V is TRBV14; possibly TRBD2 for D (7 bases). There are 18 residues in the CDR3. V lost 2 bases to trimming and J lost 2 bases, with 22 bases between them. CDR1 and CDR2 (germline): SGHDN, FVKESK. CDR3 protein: CASSQRGARAGLAYEQYF. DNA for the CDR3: TGTGCCAGCAGCCAAAGGGGGGCCAGAGCGGGGCTCGCCTACGAGCAGTACTTC.

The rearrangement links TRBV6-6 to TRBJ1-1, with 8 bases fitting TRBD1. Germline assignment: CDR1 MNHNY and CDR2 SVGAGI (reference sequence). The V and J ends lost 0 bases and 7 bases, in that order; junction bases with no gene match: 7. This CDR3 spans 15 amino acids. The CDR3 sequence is CASSYSPRGRIEAFF. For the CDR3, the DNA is TGTGCCAGCAGTTACTCCCCCAGGGGGCGCATTGAAGCTTTCTTT.

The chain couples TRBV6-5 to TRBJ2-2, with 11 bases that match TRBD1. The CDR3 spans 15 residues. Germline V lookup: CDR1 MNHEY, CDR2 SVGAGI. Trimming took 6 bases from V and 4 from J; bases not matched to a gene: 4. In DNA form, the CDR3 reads TGTGCCAGCAGCTCCGGGACAGGGGGCACCGGGGAGCTGTTTTTT. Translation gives CASSSGTGGTGELFF.

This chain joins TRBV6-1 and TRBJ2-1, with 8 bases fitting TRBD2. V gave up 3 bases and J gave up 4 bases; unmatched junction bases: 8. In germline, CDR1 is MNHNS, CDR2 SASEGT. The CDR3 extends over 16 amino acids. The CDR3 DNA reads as TGTGCCAGCAGTGACCCGCCGACTAGCGTATACAATGAGCAGTTCTTC. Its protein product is CASSDPPTSVYNEQFF.

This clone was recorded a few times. Written as DNA, the CDR3 is TGCGCCAGCAGGATTGGGGGACTTAGCAATCAGCCCCAGCATTTT. It encodes CASRIGGLSNQPQHF. This chain connects TRBV10-2 to TRBJ1-5; possibly TRBD1 for D (5 bases). Germline CDR1 reads WSHSY; CDR2 reads SAAADI. The CDR3 has 15 amino acids. Trimming removed 6 bases from V and 0 bases from J, with 12 bases in between.

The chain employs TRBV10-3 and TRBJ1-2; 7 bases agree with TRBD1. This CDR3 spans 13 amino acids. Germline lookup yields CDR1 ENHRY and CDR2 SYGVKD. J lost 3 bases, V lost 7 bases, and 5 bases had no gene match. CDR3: CAIMAGTDYGYTF. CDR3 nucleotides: TGTGCCATCATGGCCGGGACAGACTATGGCTACACCTTC.

CDR3 in amino acids: CASSRGQGVEKLFF. For the CDR3, the DNA is TGTGCCAGTAGCCGGGGACAGGGGGTTGAAAAACTGTTTTTT. The rearrangement joins TRBV19 to TRBJ1-4; TRBD1 aligns across 11 bases. The CDR3 loop spans 14 amino acids. Trimming removed 6 bases from V and 7 bases from J; junction bases left unmatched: 4. Germline CDR1 LNHDA, CDR2 SQIVND (reference sequence). Combining the CDR3 with reference TRBV19 and TRBJ1-4 gives the whole variable domain DGGITQSPKYLFRKEGQNVTLSCEQNLNHDAMYWYRQDPGQGLRLIYYSQIVNDFQKGDIAEGYSVSREKKESFPLTVTSAQKNPTAFYLCASSRGQGVEKLFFGSGTQLSVL.